The 14 T cell receptor beta chains below were found in one sample sequenced in a study of tumor-infiltrating lymphocytes in primary liver carcinoma. Researchers generated TCR beta cDNA from about 530 ng of total RNA, relying on a constant-region primer. Three-round nested multiplex PCR performed with slightly modified ARM-PCR produced the TCR beta libraries. Forward primers for TRBV1-TRBV30 and a C-beta reverse primer served the first two PCR rounds, at about 10 cycles each. TCRdb re-called the multiplex PCR reads with MiXCR, one entry per CDR3 protein. The sample has roughly 330,000 distinct CDR3 sequences, about two thirds seen once. Germline DNA was also extracted, and blood RNA was taken from unsorted whole blood. The sample taken for sequencing was peripheral blood. The origin of the receptors is a man in his forties with primary liver carcinoma and hepatitis B virus infection.

Remarks on this clonotype: A much larger clone lies one base from this, so it may be a read error. The chain has TRBV6-1 and TRBJ2-3, with D perhaps TRBD1 or TRBD2 (5 bases each). The CDR3 loop spans 13 amino acids. In germline, CDR1 is MNHNS, CDR2 SASEGT. CDR3 sequence reads: CALEGSRTDTHYF. As DNA, the CDR3 is TGTGCCTTAGAGGGGAGCCGCACAGATACGCACTATTTT.

The V gene is TRBV5-1, the J gene TRBJ2-2; 7 nucleotides agree with TRBD1. Germline V gene data show CDR1 as SGHRS and CDR2 as YFSETQ. The V and J ends lost 5 bases and 5 bases, in that order; junction bases with no gene match: 12. The CDR3 totals 16 residues. CDR3 bases: TGCGCCAGCAGAAATAGACAGGGCCGGAATACCGGGGAGCTGTTTTTT. Its protein product is CASRNRQGRNTGELFF.

This clonotype was picked up many times. The rearrangement joins TRBV29-1 to TRBJ1-4, with D perhaps matching TRBD1 (6 bases). The CDR3 runs 11 residues. Trimming took 7 bases from V and 13 from J, leaving 16 bases between them. Germline V gene data show CDR1 as SQVTM and CDR2 as ANQGSEA. CDR3: CSARGGLGLFF. The CDR3 DNA reads as TGCAGCGCCAGGGGAGGGCTCGGACTGTTTTTT.

With respect to this clonotype: Being one base from a much bigger clone, this may be a read error. The chain combines TRBV28 with TRBJ1-5; 12 positions match TRBD1. The CDR3 loop spans 16 amino acids. Germline V gene data show CDR1 as MDHEN and CDR2 as SYDVKM. The CDR3 DNA sequence: TGTGCCAGCAAGCCCCGGGACAGGGGGCCTAATCGGCCCCAGCATTTT. Translation gives CASKPRDRGPNRPQHF.

A word on this clonotype: One junction end disagrees with the germline gene, perhaps due to a read error. The chain is built from TRBV7-8 and TRBJ2-1, with 8 bases fitting TRBD2. The CDR3 is 12 residues long. Per germline, CDR1 SGHVS and CDR2 FQNEAQ. This chain's CDR3 is CASSPQLGRALF. CDR3 sequence (DNA): TGTGCCAGCAGCCCCCAGCTCGGGAGGGCACTCTTC.

A word on this clonotype: A read error may explain this, as a much larger clone is one base away. This chain uses TRBV6-2 or TRBV6-3 with TRBJ2-7, with TRBD1 identical over 7 bases. CDR1 and CDR2 (germline): MNHEY, SVGEGT. The CDR3 runs to 14 residues. The CDR3 here is CASRGQPATYVQYF. DNA of the CDR3: TGTGCCAGCAGGGGACAGCCCGCTACCTACGTGCAGTACTTC.

This clonotype was observed a handful of times. This chain links TRBV10-3 with TRBJ1-6, with 9 bases lining up with TRBD1. The CDR3 consists of 15 residues. Germline V lookup: CDR1 ENHRY, CDR2 SYGVKD. Losses at the gene ends were 7 bases for V and 6 bases for J; bases not matched to a gene: 7. CDR3 nucleotide sequence: TGTGCCATCACTAGGGACAGGGCAGCTAATTCACCCCTCCACTTT. Its protein product is CAITRDRAANSPLHF.

This clonotype has a handful of counts. This sequence joins TRBV11-2 and TRBJ2-5; D possibly corresponds to TRBD2 (5 bases). The CDR3 covers 12 residues. V was pared by 5 bases and J by 5 bases, with 9 bases between. From germline, CDR1 is SGHAT and CDR2 FQNNGV. The CDR3 loop is CASSPGLETQYF. CDR3 DNA: TGTGCCAGCAGCCCCGGACTGGAGACCCAGTACTTC.

The chain employs TRBV11-2 and TRBJ2-1, with D possibly TRBD2 on 5 matching bases. The germline V gene has CDR1 SGHAT and CDR2 FQNNGV. The CDR3 spans 16 residues. V was pared by 8 bases and J by 5 bases, with 22 bases between. The CDR3 is CASGSICTSTNNEQFF. Written as DNA, the CDR3 is TGTGCCAGCGGCTCGATCTGCACTAGTACTAACAATGAGCAGTTCTTC.

The CDR3 loop is CSARANRGRETQYF. The CDR3 DNA reads TGCAGTGCTAGAGCGAACAGGGGGCGTGAGACCCAGTACTTC. The chain employs TRBV20-1 and TRBJ2-5; 9 bases line up with TRBD1. V dropped 1 base and J dropped 5; count of bases not matched to a gene: 5. Germline V gene data show CDR1 as DFQATT and CDR2 as SNEGSKA (reference sequence). The CDR3 totals 14 residues.

Comment on this clonotype: One end of the junction does not line up with germline, which may come from a read error. The V call is TRBV29-1, the J call TRBJ2-1, with 7 bases fitting TRBD1. Per the germline V gene, CDR1 is SQVTM and CDR2 is ANQGSEA. CDR3 length: 12 amino acids. This CDR3 is CSVDCDRDEQLF. Written as DNA, the CDR3 is TGCAGCGTTGATTGTGACAGGGATGAGCAGCTCTTC.

This clonotype was observed once. Possible read error: a much larger clone is one base away. The CDR3, as DNA: TGTGTCAGCAGTTACTCAAACACCGGGGAGCTGTTTTTT. This encodes CVSSYSNTGELFF. The rearrangement links TRBV6-2 or TRBV6-3 to TRBJ2-2, with D unresolved. The V gene's germline CDR1 is MNHEY and CDR2 SVGEGT. This CDR3 is built from 13 residues.

Regarding this clonotype: One base away lies a much larger clone, so this may be a sequencing read error. The V call is TRBV6-5, the J call TRBJ1-6, with D possibly matching TRBD1 (5 bases). Germline CDR1 reads MNHEY; CDR2 reads SVGAGI. The CDR3 length is 15 residues. As DNA, the CDR3 is TGTGCCAGCACAAGCACCCCAGGGTATAATTCACCCCTCCGCTTT. It encodes CASTSTPGYNSPLRF.

The table lists this clonotype with many counts. This rearrangement joins TRBV11-2 to TRBJ2-4; D may be TRBD2 (5 bases). The germline V gene encodes CDR1 SGHAT and CDR2 FQNNGV. The CDR3 has 14 amino acids. The germline V and J ends were trimmed by 5 bases and 6 bases, with 14 bases remaining between them. The CDR3: CASSPDLTRNIQYF. For the CDR3, the DNA is TGTGCCAGCAGCCCGGACTTGACCCGAAACATTCAGTACTTC.